These T cell receptor beta chains were read from a single sample in a study of human T cells and chemical hapten exposure. TCRdb re-called the RACE reads with MiXCR, one entry per CDR3 protein. The sample contains about 87,000 distinct CDR3 sequences, about 8.9% of which appear only once. The specimen comprised whole blood, sampled in connection with sensitization to the hapten diphenylcyclopropenone (DPC). The source is a woman between 40 and 55 years old with alopecia areata. Some clones in this sample may be carry-over from other donors' samples. CDR3s include the opening cysteine and the closing phenylalanine or tryptophan. A D gene is named only where the DNA matches it firmly. The size entry is marked missing in some rows and otherwise reads once, few, many or a size class.

>few|TRBJ2-3|TRBV25-1|-
CASSEAGTLTDTQYF
TGTGCCAGCAGTGAGGCAGGAACTCTCACAGATACGCAGTATTTT
>many|TRBJ2-1|TRBV9|-
CASSSLHVLWGADEQFF
TGTGCCAGCAGCTCCCTTCATGTTCTGTGGGGGGCCGATGAGCAGTTCTTC
>few|TRBJ1-6|TRBV14|-
CASSRSLSSYNSPLHF
TGTGCCAGCAGCCGGTCATTGAGCTCCTATAATTCACCCCTCCACTTT
>-|TRBJ2-2|TRBV3-1|-
CASSQPLSPGELFF
TGTGCCAGCAGCCAACCCTTATCTCCCGGGGAGCTGTTTTTT
>-|TRBJ2-1|TRBV19|TRBD1
CASSMGQGGNEQFF
TGTGCCAGTAGTATGGGACAGGGCGGCAATGAGCAGTTCTTC
>many|TRBJ2-1|TRBV6-2/TRBV6-3|-
CASSPIATDEQFF
TGTGCCAGCAGCCCGATAGCTACCGATGAGCAGTTCTTC
>few|TRBJ1-5|TRBV6-6|TRBD1
CASSPRQGGHQPQHF
TGTGCCAGCAGTCCCAGACAGGGTGGGCATCAGCCCCAGCATTTT
>medium-sized|TRBJ1-2|TRBV2|-
CASSFTGFGGYTF
TGTGCCAGCAGTTTCACAGGGTTTGGCGGCTACACCTTC
>many|TRBJ2-4|TRBV11-3|-
CASSERDGIQYF
TGTGCCAGCAGCGAGAGGGACGGCATTCAGTACTTC
>few|TRBJ1-5|TRBV6-1|-
CASTGRAAYSNQPQHF
TGTGCCAGCACGGGAAGGGCCGCCTATAGCAATCAGCCCCAGCATTTT
>few|TRBJ1-2|TRBV4-3|TRBD1
CASSQDPPRGRGGYTF
TGCGCCAGCAGCCAAGATCCGCCCAGGGGGCGAGGCGGCTACACCTTC
>many|TRBJ2-3|TRBV14|-
CASSHGRGTDTQYF
TGTGCCAGCAGCCACGGCAGGGGCACAGATACGCAGTATTTT
>many|TRBJ1-6|TRBV6-5|-
CASSPGPSNSPLHF
TGTGCCAGCAGCCCCGGACCGAGTAATTCACCCCTCCACTTT
>many|TRBJ2-3|TRBV30|-
CAWSVIAADTQYF
TGTGCCTGGAGTGTGATAGCGGCAGATACGCAGTATTTT
>-|TRBJ1-6|TRBV4-1|-
CASSQAVYNSPLHF
TGCGCCAGCAGCCAAGCGGTGTATAATTCACCCCTCCACTTT
>-|TRBJ1-2|TRBV4-3|TRBD1
CASGEPGQRPYGYTF
TGCGCCAGCGGAGAGCCGGGACAGCGCCCTTATGGCTACACCTTC
>many|TRBJ1-1|TRBV29-1|-
CSVSTQENTEAFF
TGCAGCGTGTCGACACAGGAGAACACTGAAGCTTTCTTT
>few|TRBJ2-4|TRBV4-3|TRBD1
CASSQVGGQGFKNIQYF
TGCGCCAGCAGCCAAGTCGGGGGACAGGGGTTTAAAAACATTCAGTACTTC
>many|TRBJ2-7|TRBV20-1|-
CSARDYLDPEQYF
TGCAGTGCTAGAGATTACCTAGACCCCGAGCAGTACTTC
>few|TRBJ2-7|TRBV12-3/TRBV12-4|-
CASSFGGYEQYF
TGTGCCAGCAGTTTCGGGGGATACGAGCAGTACTTC
>many|TRBJ2-5|TRBV14|TRBD2
CASSLPAGTSGHQETQYF
TGTGCCAGCAGCCTCCCCGCCGGGACTAGCGGGCATCAAGAGACCCAGTACTTC
>many|TRBJ1-2|TRBV7-8|-
CASSYSAGGRRYGYTF
TGTGCCAGCAGCTACTCGGCCGGGGGGCGCCGATATGGCTACACCTTC